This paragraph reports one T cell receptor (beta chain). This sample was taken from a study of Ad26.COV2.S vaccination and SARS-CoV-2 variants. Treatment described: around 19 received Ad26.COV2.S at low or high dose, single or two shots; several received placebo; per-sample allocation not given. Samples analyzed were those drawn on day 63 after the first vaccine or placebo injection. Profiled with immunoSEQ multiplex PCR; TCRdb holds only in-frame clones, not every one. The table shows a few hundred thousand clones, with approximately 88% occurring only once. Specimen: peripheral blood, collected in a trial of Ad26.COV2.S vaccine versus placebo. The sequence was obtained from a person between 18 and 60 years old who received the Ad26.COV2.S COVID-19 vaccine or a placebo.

CDR3 sequence: CASSSQGVRVWEQYF. The CDR3 DNA follows: TGTGCCAGCAGCTCCCAGGGGGTACGTGTGTGGGAGCAGTACTTC. V usage is TRBV28 and J usage is TRBJ2-7; TRBD1 aligns across 7 bases. Trimming took 6 bases from V and 7 from J; bases not matched to a gene: 15. CDR1 and CDR2 (germline): MDHEN, SYDVKM. This CDR3 has 15 amino acids.